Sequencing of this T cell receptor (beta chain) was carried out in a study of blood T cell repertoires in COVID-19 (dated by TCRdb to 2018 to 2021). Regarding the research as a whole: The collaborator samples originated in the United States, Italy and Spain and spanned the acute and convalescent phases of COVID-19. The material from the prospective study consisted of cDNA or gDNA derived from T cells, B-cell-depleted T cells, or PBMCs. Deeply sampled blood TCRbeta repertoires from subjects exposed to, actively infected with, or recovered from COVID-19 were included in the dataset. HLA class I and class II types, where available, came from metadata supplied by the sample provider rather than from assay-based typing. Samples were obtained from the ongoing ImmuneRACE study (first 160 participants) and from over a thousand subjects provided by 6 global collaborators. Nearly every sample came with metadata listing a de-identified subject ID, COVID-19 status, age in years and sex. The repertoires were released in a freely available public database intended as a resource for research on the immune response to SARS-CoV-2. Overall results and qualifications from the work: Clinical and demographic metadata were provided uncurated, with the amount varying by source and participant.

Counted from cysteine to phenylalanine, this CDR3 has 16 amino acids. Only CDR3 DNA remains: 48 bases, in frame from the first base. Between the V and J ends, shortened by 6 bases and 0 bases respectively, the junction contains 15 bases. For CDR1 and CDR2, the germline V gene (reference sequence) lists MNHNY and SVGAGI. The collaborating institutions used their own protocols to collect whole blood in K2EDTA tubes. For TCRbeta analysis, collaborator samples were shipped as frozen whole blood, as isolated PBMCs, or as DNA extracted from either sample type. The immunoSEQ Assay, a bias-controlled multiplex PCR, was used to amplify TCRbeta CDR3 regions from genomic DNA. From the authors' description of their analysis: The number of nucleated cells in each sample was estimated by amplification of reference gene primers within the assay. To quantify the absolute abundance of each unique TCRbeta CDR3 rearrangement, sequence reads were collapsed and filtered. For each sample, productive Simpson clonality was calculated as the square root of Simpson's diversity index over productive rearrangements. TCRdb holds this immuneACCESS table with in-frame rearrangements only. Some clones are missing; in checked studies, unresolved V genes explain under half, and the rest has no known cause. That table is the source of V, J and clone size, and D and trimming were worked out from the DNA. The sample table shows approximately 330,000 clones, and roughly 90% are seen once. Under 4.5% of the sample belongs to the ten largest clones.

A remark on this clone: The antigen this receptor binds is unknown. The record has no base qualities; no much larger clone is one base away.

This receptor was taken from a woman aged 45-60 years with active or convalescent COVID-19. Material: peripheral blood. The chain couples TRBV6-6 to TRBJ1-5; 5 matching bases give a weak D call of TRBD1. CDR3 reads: CASSRGWGDSNQPQHF. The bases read TGTGCCAGCAGCCGGGGGTGGGGGGATAGCAATCAGCCCCAGCATTTT.